This TCR beta chain was identified in a study of cytomegalovirus exposure and HLA in healthy donors. This CDR3 spans 15 amino acids. V dropped 5 bases and J dropped 7 bases, with 20 bases sitting between them. CDR1 and CDR2 (germline): SGHAT, FQNNGV. The PCR made use of 60 Vbeta and 13 Jbeta primers. Only in-frame clones appear in the TCRdb table, and some are missing; sequencing was by immunoSEQ multiplex PCR. Of about 140,000 clones in the sample, around four fifths are singletons; the top ten hold over 1%. What was sequenced was PBMCs. The clonotype was recovered from a male donor in good health and CMV-seropositive. The chain couples TRBV11-2 to TRBJ1-2; no clear D. This CDR3 reads CASSPDFGPEGGYTF. The CDR3 DNA follows: TGTGCCAGCAGCCCGGACTTCGGACCCGAGGGTGGCTACACCTTC.